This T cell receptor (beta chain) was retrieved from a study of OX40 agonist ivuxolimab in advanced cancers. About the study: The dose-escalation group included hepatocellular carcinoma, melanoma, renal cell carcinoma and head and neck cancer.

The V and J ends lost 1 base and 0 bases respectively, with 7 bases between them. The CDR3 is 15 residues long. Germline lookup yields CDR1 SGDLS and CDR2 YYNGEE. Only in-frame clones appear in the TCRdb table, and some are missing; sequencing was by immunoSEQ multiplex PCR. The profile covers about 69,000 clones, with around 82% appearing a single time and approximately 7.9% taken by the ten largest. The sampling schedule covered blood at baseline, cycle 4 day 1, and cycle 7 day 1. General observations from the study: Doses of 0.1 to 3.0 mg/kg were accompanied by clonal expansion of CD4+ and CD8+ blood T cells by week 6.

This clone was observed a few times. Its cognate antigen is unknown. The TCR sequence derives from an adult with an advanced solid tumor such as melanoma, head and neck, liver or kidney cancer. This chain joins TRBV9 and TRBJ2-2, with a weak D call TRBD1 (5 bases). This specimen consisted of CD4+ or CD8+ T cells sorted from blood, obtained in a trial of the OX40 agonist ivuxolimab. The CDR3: CASSVSGSNTGELFF. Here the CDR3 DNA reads TGTGCCAGCAGCGTATCAGGGTCGAACACCGGGGAGCTGTTTTTT.